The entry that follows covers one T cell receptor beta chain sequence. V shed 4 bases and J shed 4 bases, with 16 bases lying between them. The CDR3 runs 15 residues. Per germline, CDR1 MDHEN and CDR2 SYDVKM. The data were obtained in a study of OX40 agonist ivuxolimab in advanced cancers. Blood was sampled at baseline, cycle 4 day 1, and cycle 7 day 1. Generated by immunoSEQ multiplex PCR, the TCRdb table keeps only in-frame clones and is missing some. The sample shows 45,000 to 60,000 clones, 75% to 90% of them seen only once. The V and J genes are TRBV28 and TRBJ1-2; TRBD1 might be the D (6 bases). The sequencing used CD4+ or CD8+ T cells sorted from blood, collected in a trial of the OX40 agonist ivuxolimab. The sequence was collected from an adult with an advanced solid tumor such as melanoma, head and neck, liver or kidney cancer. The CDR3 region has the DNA TGTGCCAGCAGTTCCCCCAGAGGGGGTGCCTATGGCTACACCTTC. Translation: CASSSPRGGAYGYTF.